The 30 T cell receptor beta chains given below trace back to one sample, sequenced in a study of T cell responses to AZD1222 COVID-19 vaccine (dated by TCRdb to the early 2020s). The sample's time point label, decoded: baseline before first vaccination. Library preparation was by the immunoSEQ multiplex PCR assay. What TCRdb holds here is the immuneACCESS table cut down to in-frame rearrangements. Part of the clones is not present; checked against another copy, under half of the missing clones reflect an unresolved V gene, and the others are unexplained. Present in this sample are about 140,000 clones, nearly 95% of which were seen just once. Of the sample, around 2.3% is held by the ten largest clones. Sequences were derived from peripheral blood, sampled on day 0 of AZD1222 vaccination. Receptors were obtained from an adult in good health.

The chain recombines TRBV7-9 with TRBJ2-3, with 7 bases fitting TRBD2. The CDR3 is made up of 16 amino acids. V lost 0 bases and J lost 5; bases outside the gene matches: 8. The germline CDR1 and CDR2 sequences are SEHNR and FQNEAQ (reference sequence). The CDR3 nucleotides are TGTGCCAGCAGCTTAGCCGGGGCTAGCGGTTTAGATACGCAGTATTTT. Its translation: CASSLAGASGLDTQYF.

The J gene is TRBJ1-4, the V gene TRBV21-1; the table assigns TRBD1, which was not confirmed against the DNA. TRBV21-1 is noted as a pseudogene. This CDR3 has 17 residues. CDR3 in amino acids: CASSKVTGTDYNEKLFF. The CDR3 DNA reads TGTGCCAGCAGCAAAGTAACCGGGACAGACTATAATGAAAAACTGTTTTTT.

The chain recombines TRBV6-5 with TRBJ2-7, with no clear D. V was pared by 4 bases and J by 0 bases, with 13 bases between. The CDR3 spans 15 residues. Germline V CDR1 and CDR2: MNHEY, SVGAGI. CDR3 nucleotide sequence: TGTGCCAGCAGTTGGGGTTACTCCAGCTCCTACGAGCAGTACTTC. It yields the protein CASSWGYSSSYEQYF.

This chain links TRBV19 with TRBJ2-5, with 10 nucleotides matching TRBD2. The germline gives CDR1 LNHDA, CDR2 SQIVND (reference sequence). V lost 3 bases to trimming and J lost 4 bases; unmatched junction nucleotides: 8. The CDR3 totals 16 residues. The CDR3 nucleotides are TGTGCCAGTAGTATGCTCCAGCGGGGGGGGCGAGAGACCCAGTACTTC. Translated, it gives CASSMLQRGGRETQYF.

This sequence joins TRBV19 and TRBJ2-1; 8 bases align to TRBD2. The V gene's germline CDR1 is LNHDA and CDR2 SQIVND (reference sequence). This CDR3 spans 17 amino acids. The trim removed 10 bases at V and 0 bases at J, leaving 14 bases unmatched. This CDR3 is CATQSAGGDPSYNEQFF. The CDR3 DNA sequence: TGTGCCACGCAGAGTGCCGGGGGGGACCCCTCCTACAATGAGCAGTTCTTC. Full variable domain (rest looked up from reference TRBV19 and TRBJ2-1): DGGITQSPKYLFRKEGQNVTLSCEQNLNHDAMYWYRQDPGQGLRLIYYSQIVNDFQKGDIAEGYSVSREKKESFPLTVTSAQKNPTAFYLCATQSAGGDPSYNEQFFGPGTRLTVL.

The V call is TRBV7-9, the J call TRBJ1-2; 9 bases are shared with TRBD1. Germline-derived CDR1 and CDR2 are SEHNR and FQNEAQ (reference sequence). V lost 3 bases to trimming and J lost 0 bases; unmatched junction nucleotides: 2. The CDR3 runs 15 residues. CDR3 sequence: CASSFTGGPNYGYTF. CDR3 DNA: TGTGCCAGCAGCTTTACAGGGGGCCCTAACTATGGCTACACCTTC. The whole variable domain, filled in from reference TRBV7-9 and TRBJ1-2, reads DTGVSQNPRHKITKRGQNVTFRCDPISEHNRLYWYRQTLGQGPEFLTYFQNEAQLEKSRLLSDRFSAERPKGSFSTLEIQRTEQGDSAMYLCASSFTGGPNYGYTFGSGTRLTVV.

The rearrangement joins TRBV25-1 to TRBJ1-5; perhaps TRBD1 as D (5 bases). Germline-derived CDR1 and CDR2 are MGHDK and SYGVNS. This CDR3 comprises 13 residues. V gave up 5 bases and J gave up 6 bases, with 11 bases separating them. The CDR3 nucleotides read TGTGCCAGCAGTCTAGGGGACGGTCAGCCCCAGCATTTT. This codes for CASSLGDGQPQHF.

In its sample, this clone was seen once. This rearrangement joins TRBV7-8 to TRBJ2-2; D perhaps matches TRBD2 (6 bases). The germline V and J ends were trimmed by 4 bases and 10 bases, with 16 bases remaining between them. This CDR3 is built from 14 residues. CDR1 and CDR2 from the germline V gene are SGHVS and FQNEAQ. CDR3 sequence: CASSSAWGVEELFF. In DNA form, the CDR3 reads TGTGCCAGCAGCTCCGCCTGGGGGGTCGAGGAGCTGTTTTTT.

The chain combines TRBV3-1 (or the pseudogene TRBV3-2) with TRBJ2-3; D might be TRBD2 (7 bases). CDR3 length: 13 residues. The germline V and J ends were trimmed by 0 bases and 11 bases, with 12 bases remaining between them. From germline, CDR1 is LGHDT and CDR2 YNNKEL (reference sequence). The DNA of the CDR3 is TGTGCCAGCAGCCAAGAAGGGGGGGCAAAGCAGTATTTT. Residues: CASSQEGGAKQYF.

This clone was observed a few times. The rearrangement links TRBV5-1 to TRBJ2-2; D may match TRBD1 or TRBD2 (5 bases each). The V end lost 2 bases, the J end lost 3 bases, and 14 bases lay between the germline ends. This CDR3 has 16 residues. In germline, CDR1 is SGHRS, CDR2 YFSETQ. The CDR3 protein is CASSLSPRGDTGELFF. DNA for the CDR3: TGCGCCAGCAGCTTAAGCCCCCGGGGCGACACCGGGGAGCTGTTTTTT. Full variable domain (remainder filled in from reference TRBV5-1 and TRBJ2-2): KAGVTQTPRYLIKTRGQQVTLSCSPISGHRSVSWYQQTPGQGLQFLFEYFSETQRNKGNFPGRFSGRQFSNSRSEMNVSTLELGDSALYLCASSLSPRGDTGELFFGEGSRLTVL.

The chain links TRBV2 to TRBJ1-1; D ambiguous. In germline, CDR1 is SNHLY, CDR2 FYNNEI. CDR3 length: 12 residues. V lost 0 bases and J lost 11, with 10 bases in between. The CDR3 DNA reads as TGTGCCAGCAGTGAAGCGCTTCTGGGGGCTTTCTTT. This codes for CASSEALLGAFF.

The V and J genes are TRBV28 and TRBJ1-1; D gene ambiguous. V dropped 3 bases and J dropped 5 bases, with 10 bases sitting between them. The CDR3 runs 13 residues. Per the germline V gene, CDR1 is MDHEN and CDR2 is SYDVKM. CDR3 in amino acids: CASSFFAGTEAFF. CDR3 coding DNA: TGTGCCAGCAGTTTTTTTGCGGGAACTGAAGCTTTCTTT.

This clone occurred once. The V and J genes are TRBV3-1 (or the pseudogene TRBV3-2) and TRBJ1-1, with D hard to call. Trimming cost V 4 bases and J 7 bases, with 19 bases left between them. Germline V gives CDR1 LGHDT, CDR2 YNNKEL (reference sequence). The CDR3 is 15 residues long. This CDR3 is CASSRVAGLPNEAFF. The CDR3, as DNA: TGTGCCAGCAGCCGGGTGGCGGGCCTGCCTAATGAAGCTTTCTTT.

This chain uses TRBV28 with TRBJ2-7, with D hard to call. The germline CDR1 and CDR2 sequences are MDHEN and SYDVKM. The CDR3 sequence is 12 residues long. The ends were cut back, 3 bases at V and 4 bases at J, with 7 bases in the middle. CDR3 DNA sequence: TGTGCCAGCAGTTTTTCGTGGTACGAGCAGTACTTC. This gives the protein CASSFSWYEQYF. The complete variable domain, with remaining parts taken from reference TRBV28 and TRBJ2-7, reads DVKVTQSSRYLVKRTGEKVFLECVQDMDHENMFWYRQDPGLGLRLIYFSYDVKMKEKGDIPEGYSVSREKKERFSLILESASTNQTSMYLCASSFSWYEQYFGPGTRLTVT.

The gene calls are TRBV5-1 and TRBJ1-2; no definite D call. The V gene lost 9 bases and the J gene lost 5 bases, with 17 bases spanning the gap. This CDR3 has 13 residues. Germline CDR1 and CDR2: SGHRS and YFSETQ. CDR3 region: CATRAYQAYGYTF. CDR3 sequence (DNA): TGCGCCACCCGCGCGTATCAGGCTTATGGCTACACCTTC.

This sequence joins TRBV11-2 and TRBJ2-1; TRBD2 matches 16 bases. The CDR3 consists of 16 residues. V was clipped by 5 bases and J by 9 bases; unmatched bases: 7. From germline, CDR1 is SGHAT and CDR2 FQNNGV. CDR3 DNA sequence: TGTGCCAGCAGCATAACCGGGACTAGCGGGGGGGGTGAGCAGTTCTTC. This codes for CASSITGTSGGGEQFF.

This sequence joins TRBV6-5 and TRBJ1-1; weak D call: TRBD1 (6 bases). The CDR3 contains 14 residues. The germline V and J ends were trimmed by 4 bases and 7 bases, with 16 bases remaining between them. Germline V gives CDR1 MNHEY, CDR2 SVGAGI. The CDR3 bases are TGTGCCAGCAGTTTGGGGGCAGGCGGCAGTGAAGCTTTCTTT. It codes for CASSLGAGGSEAFF.

CDR3 DNA sequence: TGTGCCACCAGTGACGAGAGAGGACAGGGGGCGAATGAGCAGTTCTTC. It is translated as CATSDERGQGANEQFF. The gene calls are TRBV24-1 and TRBJ2-1; TRBD1 matches at 11 bases. This CDR3 region has 16 residues. CDR1 is KGHDR and CDR2 is SFDVKD in the germline V gene. J was trimmed by 7 bases and V by 4 bases; bases with no gene match: 8.

CDR3 nucleotides: TGTGCCAGCAGTGAAGCCGAGACCTACGAGCAGTACTTC. It is translated as CASSEAETYEQYF. The V call is TRBV6-1, the J call TRBJ2-7; no firm D call. The CDR3 has 13 residues. Trimming stripped 0 bases from V and 2 bases from J, with 5 bases between. Looked up from germline, CDR1 is MNHNS and CDR2 is SASEGT.

The rearrangement links TRBV3-1 (or the pseudogene TRBV3-2) to TRBJ1-1; D remains ambiguous. V lost 4 bases to trimming and J lost 1 base, with 16 bases between them. Germline-derived CDR1 and CDR2 are LGHDT and YNNKEL (reference sequence). This CDR3 contains 16 residues. The CDR3 coding sequence is TGTGCCAGCAGCCCCGGTGGCAGACGGACGAACACTGAAGCTTTCTTT. Amino acid sequence: CASSPGGRRTNTEAFF.

V usage is TRBV4-2 and J usage is TRBJ2-3, with D possibly TRBD2 on 6 matching bases. CDR1 LGHNA and CDR2 YNFKEQ come from the germline V gene. V gave up 1 base and J gave up 0 bases, with 14 bases separating them. The CDR3 is 17 amino acids. The CDR3: CASSQVADGPSTDTQYF. In DNA form, the CDR3 reads TGTGCCAGCAGCCAAGTAGCGGACGGACCGAGCACAGATACGCAGTATTTT.

CDR3 bases: TGTGCCAGCAGCCAAACAAGCACCGGGGAGCTGTTTTTT. Translation gives CASSQTSTGELFF. The rearrangement uses TRBV16 and TRBJ2-2, with unresolved D. Per the germline V gene, CDR1 is KGHSY and CDR2 is FQNENV. V shed 2 bases and J shed 4 bases, with 5 bases lying between them. CDR3 length equals 13 residues.

The sample holds one count of this clone. This chain connects TRBV15 to TRBJ2-2; 8 positions agree with TRBD2. With 0 bases clipped from V and 3 bases from J, the junction kept 0 bases outside the gene matches. This CDR3 has 15 amino acids. Per the germline V gene, CDR1 is LNHNV and CDR2 is YYDKDF (reference sequence). CDR3: CATSRERGDTGELFF. The CDR3 coding sequence is TGTGCCACCAGCAGAGAGCGGGGGGACACCGGGGAGCTGTTTTTT.

This sequence joins TRBV9 and TRBJ1-1; D uncertain. The CDR3 totals 14 residues. Germline CDR1 and CDR2: SGDLS and YYNGEE. With 0 bases removed from V and 0 bases from J, the gap between germline ends came to 6 bases. For the CDR3, the DNA is TGTGCCAGCAGCGTAGGGCATATGAACACTGAAGCTTTCTTT. Its protein product is CASSVGHMNTEAFF.

The chain has TRBV5-1 and TRBJ1-4; D is undetermined. V lost 4 bases to trimming and J lost 3 bases, with 10 bases between them. In germline, CDR1 is SGHRS, CDR2 YFSETQ. The CDR3 contains 14 residues. In nucleotides, the CDR3 is TGCGCCAGCAGCCCGACTCGTTCTAATGAAAAACTGTTTTTT. It encodes CASSPTRSNEKLFF.

The V gene is TRBV21-1, the J gene TRBJ2-3; the DNA was not compared with TRBD2, the D call given in the table. TRBV21-1 is a pseudogene segment. The length of the CDR3 is 20 residues. For the CDR3, the DNA is TGTGCCAGCAGCAAAAAATGCGGAGGGCGACCGGTCAGGCAGACAGATACGCAGTATTTT. Amino acid sequence: CASSKKCGGRPVRQTDTQYF.

The rearrangement links TRBV10-3 to TRBJ2-3, with 7 bases aligning to TRBD1. The J segment lost 10 bases and the V segment lost 3 bases, leaving 16 bases of the junction unmatched. CDR1 is ENHRY and CDR2 is SYGVKD in the germline V gene. The CDR3 is 16 amino acids. The CDR3 DNA is TGTGCCATCAGTGACTACGACAGGGATAGCGTACCCCCGCAGTATTTT. Translation: CAISDYDRDSVPPQYF.

The rearrangement joins TRBV12-3 or TRBV12-4 to TRBJ1-2; D unclear. This CDR3 has 13 amino acids. Trimming pared 5 bases from V and 8 bases from J, leaving 15 bases between. In nucleotides, the CDR3 is TGTGCCAGCAGTCCAGACGGGTCTGGGGGCTACACCTTC. Translation: CASSPDGSGGYTF.

This chain uses TRBV7-9 with TRBJ1-4, with D perhaps matching TRBD1 (5 bases). The CDR3 loop spans 16 amino acids. The V gene lost 2 bases and the J gene lost 0 bases, with 10 bases spanning the gap. Per germline, CDR1 SEHNR and CDR2 FQNEAQ (reference sequence). The CDR3 reads CASSLSQGATNEKLFF. DNA of the CDR3: TGTGCCAGCAGCTTATCTCAGGGAGCAACTAATGAAAAACTGTTTTTT.

The chain uses TRBV13 and TRBJ1-2, with a possible D match to TRBD1 (6 bases). This CDR3 spans 13 amino acids. CDR1 is PRHDT, CDR2 FYEKMQ, per germline (reference sequence). V was cut by 4 bases and J by 4 bases, with 10 bases left in between. CDR3 nucleotides: TGTGCCAGCAGCTCGCGGACAGCCTATGGCTACACCTTC. Protein: CASSSRTAYGYTF.